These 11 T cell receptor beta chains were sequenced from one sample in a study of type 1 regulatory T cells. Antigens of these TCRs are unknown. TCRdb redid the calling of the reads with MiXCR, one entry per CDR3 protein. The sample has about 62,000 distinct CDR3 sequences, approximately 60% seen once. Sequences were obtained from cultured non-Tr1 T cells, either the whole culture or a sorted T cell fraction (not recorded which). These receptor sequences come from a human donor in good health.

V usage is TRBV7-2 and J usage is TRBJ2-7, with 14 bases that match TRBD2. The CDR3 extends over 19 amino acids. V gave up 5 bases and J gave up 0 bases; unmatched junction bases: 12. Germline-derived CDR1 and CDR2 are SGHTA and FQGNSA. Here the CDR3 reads CASSGGPTSGRAHSYEQYF. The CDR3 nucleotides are TGTGCCAGCAGCGGGGGCCCGACTAGCGGGAGGGCCCACTCCTACGAGCAGTACTTC.

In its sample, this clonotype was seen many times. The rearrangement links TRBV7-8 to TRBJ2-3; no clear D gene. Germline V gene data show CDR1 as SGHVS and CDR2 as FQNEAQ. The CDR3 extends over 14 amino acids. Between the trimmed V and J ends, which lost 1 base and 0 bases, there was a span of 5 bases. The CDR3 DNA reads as TGTGCCAGCAGCTTAGTATTCAGCACAGATACGCAGTATTTT. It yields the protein CASSLVFSTDTQYF.

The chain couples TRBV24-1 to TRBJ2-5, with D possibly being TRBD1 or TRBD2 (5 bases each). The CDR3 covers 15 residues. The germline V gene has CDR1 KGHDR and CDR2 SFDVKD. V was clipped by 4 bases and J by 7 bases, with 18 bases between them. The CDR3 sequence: CATSDPTGAPRTQYF. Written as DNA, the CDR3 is TGTGCCACCAGTGACCCAACCGGGGCTCCGCGGACCCAGTACTTC.

The CDR3 is CASKPLGEGQETQYF. The CDR3 DNA follows: TGTGCCAGTAAACCCCTAGGGGAGGGGCAAGAGACCCAGTACTTC. This chain connects TRBV2 to TRBJ2-5; 7 nucleotides align to TRBD2. The CDR3 totals 15 residues. The germline CDR1 and CDR2 sequences are SNHLY and FYNNEI. V shed 9 bases, J shed 2 bases, and the junction held 12 bases outside the gene matches.

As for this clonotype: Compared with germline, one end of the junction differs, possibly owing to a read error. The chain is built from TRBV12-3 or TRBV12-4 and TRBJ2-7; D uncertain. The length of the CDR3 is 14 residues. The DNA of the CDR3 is TGTGCCAGCAGTTTAGGGGCGCCCTCCTACGAGCCGTACTTC. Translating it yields CASSLGAPSYEPYF.

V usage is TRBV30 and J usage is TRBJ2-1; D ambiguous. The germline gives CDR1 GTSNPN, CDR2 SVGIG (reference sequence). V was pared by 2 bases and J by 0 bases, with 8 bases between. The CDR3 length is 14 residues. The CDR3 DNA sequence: TGTGCCTGGAGTAGAACGGCCTCCTACAATGAGCAGTTCTTC. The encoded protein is CAWSRTASYNEQFF.

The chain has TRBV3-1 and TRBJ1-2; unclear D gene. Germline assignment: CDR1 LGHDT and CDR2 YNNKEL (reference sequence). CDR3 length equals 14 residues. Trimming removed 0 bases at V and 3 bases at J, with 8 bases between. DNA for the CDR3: TGTGCCAGCAGCCAAGACTTCGGTGACTATGGCTACACCTTC. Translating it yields CASSQDFGDYGYTF.

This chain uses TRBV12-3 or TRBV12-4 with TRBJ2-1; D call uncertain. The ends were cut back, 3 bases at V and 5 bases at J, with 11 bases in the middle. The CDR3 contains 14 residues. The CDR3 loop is CASSFKGDHNEQFF. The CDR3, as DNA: TGTGCCAGCAGTTTTAAGGGTGACCACAATGAGCAGTTCTTC.

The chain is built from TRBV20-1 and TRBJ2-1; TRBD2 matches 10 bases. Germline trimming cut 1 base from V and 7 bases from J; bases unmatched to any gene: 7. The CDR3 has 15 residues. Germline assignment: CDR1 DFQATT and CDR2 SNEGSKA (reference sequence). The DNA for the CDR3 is TGCAGTGCTAGAGTAAGCAGCGGGAGGGGTAATGAGCAGTTCTTC. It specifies CSARVSSGRGNEQFF.

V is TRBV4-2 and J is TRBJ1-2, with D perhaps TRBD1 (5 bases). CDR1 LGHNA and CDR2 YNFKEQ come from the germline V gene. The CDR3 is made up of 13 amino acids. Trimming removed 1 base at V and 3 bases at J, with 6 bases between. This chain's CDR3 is CASSQARDYGYTF. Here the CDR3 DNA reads TGTGCCAGCAGCCAAGCCAGGGACTATGGCTACACCTTC.

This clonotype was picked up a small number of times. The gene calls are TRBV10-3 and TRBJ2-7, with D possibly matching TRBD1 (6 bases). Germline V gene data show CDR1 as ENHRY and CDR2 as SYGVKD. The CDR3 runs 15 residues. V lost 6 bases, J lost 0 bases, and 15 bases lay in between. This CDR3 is CAIRDAGAISYEQYF. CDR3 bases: TGTGCCATCAGAGACGCAGGGGCTATCTCCTACGAGCAGTACTTC.